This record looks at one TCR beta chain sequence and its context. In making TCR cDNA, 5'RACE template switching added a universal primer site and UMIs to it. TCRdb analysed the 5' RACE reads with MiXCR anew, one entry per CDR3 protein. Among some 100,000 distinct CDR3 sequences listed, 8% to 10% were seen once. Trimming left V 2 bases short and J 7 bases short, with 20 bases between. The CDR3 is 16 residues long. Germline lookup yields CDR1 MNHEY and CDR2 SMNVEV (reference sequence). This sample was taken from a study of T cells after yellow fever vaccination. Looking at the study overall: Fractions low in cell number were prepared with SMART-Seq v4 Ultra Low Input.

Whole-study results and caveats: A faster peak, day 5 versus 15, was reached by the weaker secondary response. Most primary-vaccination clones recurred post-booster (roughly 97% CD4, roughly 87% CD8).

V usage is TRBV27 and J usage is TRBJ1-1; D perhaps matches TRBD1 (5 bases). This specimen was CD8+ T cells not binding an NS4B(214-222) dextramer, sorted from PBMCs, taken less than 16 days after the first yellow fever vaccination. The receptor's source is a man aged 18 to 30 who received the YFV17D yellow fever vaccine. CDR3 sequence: CASSLMIGGVPCEAFF. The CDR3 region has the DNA TGTGCCAGCAGTTTAATGATCGGAGGGGTGCCCTGTGAAGCTTTCTTT.